The 26 T cell receptor beta chains below all came from one sample that was sequenced in a study of T-cell memory formation after mild COVID-19. TCRdb re-called the 5' RACE reads through MiXCR, storing one row per CDR3 protein. The sample gives roughly 40,000 distinct CDR3 sequences, over 6.5% of which show up once; about 0.8% is in the top ten. The sequenced sample was PBMCs or a T cell subset sorted from them (not recorded which). The receptor set was obtained from an adult who had mild COVID-19 (a few samples of this study predate the infection). Cell type and time point are not known.

This clonotype was recorded a few times. The V and J genes are TRBV20-1 and TRBJ1-4, with TRBD1 identical over 7 bases. This CDR3 comprises 13 residues. The V gene's germline CDR1 is DFQATT and CDR2 SNEGSKA (reference sequence). The junction had 13 bases not matched to a gene; V was cut back by 3 bases and J by 15 bases. CDR3 in DNA: TGCAGTGCTAGTGGCAGGGGGAAACGGACTGTGTTTTTT. It is translated as CSASGRGKRTVFF.

This clonotype was seen repeatedly, ten times or more. This CDR3 reads CASSLAGAGNTIYF. The CDR3 coding sequence is TGTGCCAGCAGTTTAGCCGGGGCTGGAAACACCATATATTTT. The chain uses TRBV12-3 or TRBV12-4 and TRBJ1-3; D not resolved. There are 14 residues in the CDR3. Trimming took off 0 bases at V and 2 bases at J, with 5 bases between the two ends.

There are a few counts of this clonotype. The genes are TRBV6-5 and TRBJ2-7, with TRBD1 matching over 12 bases. The V gene end was trimmed by 1 base and the J gene end by 6 bases; junction bases not matched to a gene: 1. Germline values: CDR1 MNHEY, CDR2 SVGAGI. This CDR3 comprises 14 residues. CDR3 sequence (DNA): TGTGCCAGCAGTTACTTGGGACAGGGGGCCGAGCAGTACTTC. Translating it yields CASSYLGQGAEQYF.

This clonotype came up a few times. The chain recombines TRBV7-3 with TRBJ2-6; D not resolved. The V gene's germline CDR1 is SGHTA and CDR2 FQGTGA. V dropped 0 bases and J dropped 2 bases, with 8 bases sitting between them. This CDR3 has 16 amino acids. In nucleotides, the CDR3 is TGTGCCAGCAGCTTAACGTTGGGTACTGGGGCCAACGTCCTGACTTTC. Translating it yields CASSLTLGTGANVLTF.

This clonotype has a count of ten or more. The chain uses TRBV20-1 and TRBJ1-1; D unclear. CDR3 length: 14 amino acids. Deletions cut 1 base from V and 11 bases from J, with 20 bases between. Germline V gene sequence: CDR1 DFQATT, CDR2 SNEGSKA (reference sequence). CDR3 sequence: CSARVVSHAFSAFF. The CDR3 DNA reads as TGCAGTGCTAGAGTGGTGAGTCATGCGTTCTCGGCTTTCTTT.

This chain connects TRBV5-8 to TRBJ1-5; 11 nucleotides line up with TRBD1. This CDR3 contains 15 residues. Unmatched junction bases numbered 5, after V lost 3 bases and J lost 6 bases. The germline V gene encodes CDR1 SGHTS and CDR2 YDEGEE. The CDR3 protein is CASSSGTGGFQPQHF. DNA of the CDR3: TGTGCCAGCAGCTCCGGGACAGGGGGGTTTCAGCCCCAGCATTTT.

This clonotype has just one count. CDR3 residues: CSARAERGVYEQYF. Here the CDR3 DNA reads TGCAGTGCTAGGGCCGAGCGGGGGGTGTACGAGCAGTACTTC. V usage is TRBV20-1 and J usage is TRBJ2-7; 9 bases match TRBD2. The V segment lost 3 bases and the J segment 4 bases; nucleotides outside the gene matches: 7. The CDR3 is 14 residues long. The germline CDR1 and CDR2 sequences are DFQATT and SNEGSKA (reference sequence).

This clonotype appeared many times. The chain combines TRBV7-2 with TRBJ1-2; possibly TRBD1 for D (5 bases). The CDR3 sequence is 13 residues long. The V gene's germline CDR1 is SGHTA and CDR2 FQGNSA. V lost 3 bases and J 8 bases, leaving 13 bases between the germline ends. The DNA for the CDR3 is TGTGCCAGCAGCTTCCAGGGAACGGGGGGCTACACCTTC. Protein product: CASSFQGTGGYTF.

The gene calls are TRBV7-9 and TRBJ2-2; D unresolved. CDR1 and CDR2 (germline): SEHNR, FQNEAQ (reference sequence). Trimming left V 4 bases short and J 5 bases short, with 5 bases between. The CDR3 loop spans 12 amino acids. CDR3 nucleotide sequence: TGTGCCAGCAGCTCTGGAACCGGGGAGCTGTTTTTT. Protein sequence: CASSSGTGELFF.

This clonotype has a handful of counts. The chain has TRBV6-1 and TRBJ1-2, with 9 bases lining up with TRBD1. J gave up 2 bases and V 2 bases, and 9 bases lay outside the gene matches. CDR1 and CDR2 (germline): MNHNS, SASEGT. This CDR3 contains 17 residues. The CDR3 is CASSEHGTGTTNYGYTF. The CDR3 DNA reads as TGTGCCAGCAGTGAACACGGGACAGGGACTACGAACTATGGCTACACCTTC.

This clonotype was observed a few times. This chain uses TRBV2 with TRBJ2-7; 7 positions agree with TRBD2. The CDR3 spans 15 residues. Germline V lookup: CDR1 SNHLY, CDR2 FYNNEI. After removal of 7 bases from V and 4 bases from J, the junction contained 13 bases not matched to a gene. CDR3 sequence: CASTPSGARTYEQYF. The CDR3 DNA follows: TGTGCCAGCACTCCCAGCGGGGCTCGGACTTACGAGCAGTACTTC.

This clonotype was picked up a small number of times. The chain carries TRBV19 and TRBJ2-6; D is unclear. CDR3 length equals 19 residues. Germline loops: CDR1 LNHDA, CDR2 SQIVND (reference sequence). V lost 4 bases to trimming and J lost 1 base, with 20 bases between them. The CDR3 spells CASSKRVQPLRSGANVLTF. The CDR3 DNA reads TGTGCCAGTAGTAAACGGGTACAGCCCCTCCGGTCTGGGGCCAACGTCCTGACTTTC.

A few counts support this clonotype. The chain joins TRBV7-3 to TRBJ1-3, with D maybe TRBD1 (5 bases). The CDR3 is 15 amino acids. The V gene lost 3 bases and the J gene lost 2 bases, with 11 bases spanning the gap. Germline V CDR1 and CDR2: SGHTA, FQGTGA. This CDR3 reads CASSLLGTAGNTIYF. Here the CDR3 DNA reads TGTGCCAGCAGCTTGCTCGGGACGGCTGGAAACACCATATATTTT.

This clonotype was counted ten times or more. The chain uses TRBV7-2 and TRBJ2-7, with D tentatively TRBD2 (6 bases). The CDR3 has 14 amino acids. Trimming removed 7 bases from V and 6 bases from J, with 19 bases in between. Looked up from germline, CDR1 is SGHTA and CDR2 is FQGNSA. CDR3 sequence (DNA): TGTGCCAGCACGCCGGGAGCGGGTCCCCTCGAGCAGTACTTC. Its protein product is CASTPGAGPLEQYF.

The rearrangement joins TRBV12-3 or TRBV12-4 to TRBJ2-3; D is ambiguous. Trimming took 5 bases from V and 5 from J, leaving 8 bases between them. The CDR3 length is 12 residues. Here the CDR3 DNA reads TGTGCCAGCAGTCCCCCTGGAGATACGCAGTATTTT. It is translated as CASSPPGDTQYF.

This clonotype was seen more than once but under ten times. The chain is built from TRBV29-1 and TRBJ1-5; D unclear. The CDR3 loop spans 14 amino acids. Trimming shortened V by 1 base and J by 7 bases, and 14 bases separated the two germline ends. The germline gives CDR1 SQVTM, CDR2 ANQGSEA. The CDR3 region has the DNA TGCAGCGTTGAAGGTTCGTCAGTAGGGCAGCCCCAGCATTTT. Translating gives CSVEGSSVGQPQHF.

In this sample, this clonotype turned up many times. The CDR3, as DNA: TGTGCCAGCTCACCACCTTCCCGATCCACCGGGGAGCTGTTTTTT. Encoded protein: CASSPPSRSTGELFF. This sequence joins TRBV18 and TRBJ2-2; D not certain. Germline CDR1 KGHSH, CDR2 LQKENI. V was shortened by 0 bases and J by 4 bases, with 9 bases between the two germline ends. CDR3 size: 15 residues.

The sample holds many counts of this clonotype. V is TRBV29-1 and J is TRBJ2-1; 14 nucleotides line up with TRBD2. Germline lookup yields CDR1 SQVTM and CDR2 ANQGSEA. The CDR3 length is 15 residues. With V trimmed by 6 bases and J by 1 base, 2 bases remained unmatched. This chain's CDR3 is CSVTSGGASYNEQFF. CDR3 nucleotide sequence: TGCAGCGTGACTAGCGGGGGGGCATCCTACAATGAGCAGTTCTTC.

This clonotype was counted ten times or more. The chain combines TRBV29-1 with TRBJ1-2; no clear D. Trimming took off 4 bases at V and 4 bases at J, with 13 bases between the two ends. CDR1 is SQVTM, CDR2 ANQGSEA, per germline. The CDR3 spans 13 residues. CDR3 protein: CSVGHRVSYGYTF. The CDR3 region has the DNA TGCAGCGTTGGGCATAGGGTATCCTATGGCTACACCTTC. Full variable domain (remainder filled in from reference TRBV29-1 and TRBJ1-2): SAVISQKPSRDICQRGTSLTIQCQVDSQVTMMFWYRQQPGQSLTLIATANQGSEATYESGFVIDKFPISRPNLTFSTLTVSNMSPEDSSIYLCSVGHRVSYGYTFGSGTRLTVV.

V gene TRBV5-6 combines with J gene TRBJ1-2; D gene unclear. CDR3 size: 11 residues. Trimming cost V 4 bases and J 6 bases, with 7 bases left between them. From germline, CDR1 is SGHDT and CDR2 YYEEEE. DNA for the CDR3: TGTGCCAGCAGCAACTTGGATGGCTACACCTTC. Protein product: CASSNLDGYTF.

V is TRBV5-1 and J is TRBJ1-2; D gene ambiguous. The CDR3 covers 15 residues. V lost 0 bases and J 4 bases, leaving 13 bases between the germline ends. Germline V gene sequence: CDR1 SGHRS, CDR2 YFSETQ. In DNA, the CDR3 is TGCGCCAGCAGCTTGGGAGGAGGGTTGAGCTATGGCTACACCTTC. This encodes CASSLGGGLSYGYTF.

At least ten counts were recorded for this clonotype. The chain has TRBV29-1 and TRBJ1-1; D not certain. Germline V gene lookup returns CDR1 SQVTM and CDR2 ANQGSEA. This CDR3 contains 11 residues. The germline V and J ends were trimmed by 7 bases and 1 base, with 7 bases remaining between them. This CDR3 reads CSGTENTEAFF. In nucleotides, the CDR3 is TGCAGCGGAACAGAGAACACTGAAGCTTTCTTT.

This clonotype appeared many times. The genes are TRBV4-2 and TRBJ2-1; TRBD2 agrees at 10 bases. The CDR3 consists of 16 residues. After removal of 0 bases from V and 6 bases from J, the junction contained 5 bases not matched to a gene. Germline CDR1 and CDR2: LGHNA and YNFKEQ. CDR3 residues: CASSQERLAGLNEQFF. As DNA, the CDR3 is TGTGCCAGCAGCCAAGAAAGACTAGCGGGTCTCAATGAGCAGTTCTTC.

This clonotype was counted ten times or more. The V and J genes are TRBV5-1 and TRBJ2-7; TRBD2 matches at 7 bases. The CDR3 covers 16 residues. The V gene end was trimmed by 0 bases and the J gene end by 0 bases; junction bases not matched to a gene: 6. Germline CDR1 reads SGHRS; CDR2 reads YFSETQ. The CDR3 protein is CASSLELAVSSYEQYF. In DNA, the CDR3 is TGCGCCAGCAGCTTGGAGCTAGCGGTAAGCTCCTACGAGCAGTACTTC. The full variable domain, completed using reference TRBV5-1 and TRBJ2-7, is KAGVTQTPRYLIKTRGQQVTLSCSPISGHRSVSWYQQTPGQGLQFLFEYFSETQRNKGNFPGRFSGRQFSNSRSEMNVSTLELGDSALYLCASSLELAVSSYEQYFGPGTRLTVT.

This clonotype was detected ten times or more. The rearrangement links TRBV5-1 to TRBJ2-3; perhaps TRBD1 as D (6 bases). V lost 3 bases and J lost 1, with 12 bases in between. This CDR3 is built from 15 residues. CDR1 SGHRS and CDR2 YFSETQ come from the germline V gene. The CDR3 here is CASSSSPGGTDTQYF. CDR3 in DNA: TGCGCCAGCAGCTCCTCACCAGGGGGCACAGATACGCAGTATTTT.

This clonotype was seen a few times. The chain has TRBV4-1 and TRBJ2-7, with a weak D call TRBD2 (7 bases). Deletions cut 1 base from V and 1 base from J, with 17 bases between. CDR1 and CDR2 (germline): MGHRA, YSYEKL. CDR3 length: 17 residues. The CDR3: CASSQVPTGGTSYEQYF. The CDR3 region has the DNA TGCGCCAGCAGCCAAGTCCCGACGGGGGGCACGTCCTACGAGCAGTACTTC.